This record covers a single TCR beta chain. The antigen remains undetermined. The repertoire was sequenced with immunoSEQ multiplex PCR; TCRdb's copy has only in-frame clones and lacks some. There are under 95,000 clones in the sample; roughly 85% occur only once, and about 7.7% lies in the top ten. These data originate in a study of T cell responses to AZD1222 COVID-19 vaccine. V lost 9 bases and J 2 bases, leaving 8 bases between the germline ends. Per germline, CDR1 MDHEN and CDR2 SYDVKM. The CDR3 covers 12 residues. Study-wide results and limits: Spike was spanned by vaccine-associated CD4 TCRs, which were dominant at 160-218 and 743-854. At baseline, seropositivity was found in only a handful of AZD1222 recipients. The study reported that nearly half of spike-specific TCRs target unmutated variant regions.

Sample: peripheral blood, taken on day 0 of AZD1222 vaccination. This chain links TRBV28 with TRBJ2-1; D may be TRBD2 (6 bases). The source is an adult in good health. The CDR3 spells CASAGTYNEQFF. In DNA, the CDR3 is TGTGCCAGTGCGGGGACCTACAATGAGCAGTTCTTC.